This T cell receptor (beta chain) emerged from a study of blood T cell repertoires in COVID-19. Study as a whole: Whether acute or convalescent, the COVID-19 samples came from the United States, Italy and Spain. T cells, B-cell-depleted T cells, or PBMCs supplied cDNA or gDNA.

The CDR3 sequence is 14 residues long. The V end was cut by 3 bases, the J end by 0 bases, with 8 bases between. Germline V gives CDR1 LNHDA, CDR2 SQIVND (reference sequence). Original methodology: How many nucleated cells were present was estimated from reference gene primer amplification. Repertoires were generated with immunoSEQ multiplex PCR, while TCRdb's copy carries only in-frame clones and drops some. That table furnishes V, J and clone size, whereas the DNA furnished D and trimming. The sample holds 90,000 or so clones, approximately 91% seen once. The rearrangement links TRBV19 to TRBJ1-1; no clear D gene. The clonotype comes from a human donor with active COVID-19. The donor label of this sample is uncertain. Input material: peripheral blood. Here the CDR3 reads CASSINSLNTEAFF. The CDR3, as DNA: TGTGCCAGTAGTATTAACAGCCTGAACACTGAAGCTTTCTTT. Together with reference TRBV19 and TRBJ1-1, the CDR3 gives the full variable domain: DGGITQSPKYLFRKEGQNVTLSCEQNLNHDAMYWYRQDPGQGLRLIYYSQIVNDFQKGDIAEGYSVSREKKESFPLTVTSAQKNPTAFYLCASSINSLNTEAFFGQGTRLTVV.